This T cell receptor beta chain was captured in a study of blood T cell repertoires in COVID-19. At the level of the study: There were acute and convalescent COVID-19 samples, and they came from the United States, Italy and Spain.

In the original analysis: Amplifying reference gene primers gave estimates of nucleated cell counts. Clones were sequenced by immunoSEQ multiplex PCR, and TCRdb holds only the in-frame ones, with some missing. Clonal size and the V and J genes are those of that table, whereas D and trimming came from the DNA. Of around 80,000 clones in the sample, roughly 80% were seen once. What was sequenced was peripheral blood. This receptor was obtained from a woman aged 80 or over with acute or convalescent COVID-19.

The DNA for the CDR3 is TGTGCCAGCAGGGAGTCAGGGTCCCCCACTGAAGCTTTCTTT. It translates to CASRESGSPTEAFF. The V gene is TRBV6-5, the J gene TRBJ1-1; weak D call: TRBD1 (5 bases). In germline, CDR1 is MNHEY, CDR2 SVGAGI. CDR3 length: 14 residues. Trimming removed 6 bases at V and 4 bases at J, with 15 bases between.